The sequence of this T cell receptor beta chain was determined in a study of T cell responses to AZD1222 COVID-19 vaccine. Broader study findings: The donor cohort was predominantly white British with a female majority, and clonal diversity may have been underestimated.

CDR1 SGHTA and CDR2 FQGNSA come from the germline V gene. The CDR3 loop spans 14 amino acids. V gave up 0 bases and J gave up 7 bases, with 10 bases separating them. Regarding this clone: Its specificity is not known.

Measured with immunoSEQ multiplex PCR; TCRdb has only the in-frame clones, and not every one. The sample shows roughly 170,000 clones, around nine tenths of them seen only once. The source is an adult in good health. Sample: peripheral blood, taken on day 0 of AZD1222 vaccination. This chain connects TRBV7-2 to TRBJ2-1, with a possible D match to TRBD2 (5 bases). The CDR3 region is CASSLALASNEQFF. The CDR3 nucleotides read TGTGCCAGCAGCTTAGCTCTAGCTAGTAATGAGCAGTTCTTC.